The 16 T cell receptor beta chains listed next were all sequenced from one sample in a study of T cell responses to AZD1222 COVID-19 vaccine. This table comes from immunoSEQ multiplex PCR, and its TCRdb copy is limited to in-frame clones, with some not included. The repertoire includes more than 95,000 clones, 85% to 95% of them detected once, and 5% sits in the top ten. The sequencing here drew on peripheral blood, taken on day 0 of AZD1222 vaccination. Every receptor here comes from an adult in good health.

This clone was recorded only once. The CDR3 DNA reads TGTGCCACCAGCAGGGGAGTTGATACGCAGTATTTT. Residues: CATSRGVDTQYF. The J gene is TRBJ2-3, the V gene TRBV15; perhaps TRBD2 as D (5 bases). The CDR3 spans 12 residues. CDR1 and CDR2 from the germline V gene are LNHNV and YYDKDF (reference sequence). The V and J ends lost 3 bases and 6 bases respectively, with 7 bases between them.

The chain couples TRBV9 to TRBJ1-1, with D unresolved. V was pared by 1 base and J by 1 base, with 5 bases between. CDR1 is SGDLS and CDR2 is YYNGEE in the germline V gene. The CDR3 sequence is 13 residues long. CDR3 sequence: CASSVRPNTEAFF. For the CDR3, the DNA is TGTGCCAGCAGCGTAAGGCCGAACACTGAAGCTTTCTTT.

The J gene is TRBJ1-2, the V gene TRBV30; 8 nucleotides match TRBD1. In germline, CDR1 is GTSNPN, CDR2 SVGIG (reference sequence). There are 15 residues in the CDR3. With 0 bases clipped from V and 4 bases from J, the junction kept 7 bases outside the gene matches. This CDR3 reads CAWSVRRGRRYGYTF. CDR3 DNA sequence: TGTGCCTGGAGTGTACGCAGGGGGCGTCGCTATGGCTACACCTTC. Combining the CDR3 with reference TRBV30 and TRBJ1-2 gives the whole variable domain SQTIHQWPATLVQPVGSPLSLECTVEGTSNPNLYWYRQAAGRGLQLLFYSVGIGQISSEVPQNLSASRPQDRQFILSSKKLLLSDSGFYLCAWSVRRGRRYGYTFGSGTRLTVV.

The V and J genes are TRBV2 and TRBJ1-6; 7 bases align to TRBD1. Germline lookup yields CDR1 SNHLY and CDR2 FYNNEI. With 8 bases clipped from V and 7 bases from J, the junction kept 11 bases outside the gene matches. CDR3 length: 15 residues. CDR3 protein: CASRRQGENNSPLHF. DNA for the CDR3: TGTGCCAGCCGAAGACAGGGAGAGAACAATTCACCCCTCCACTTT.

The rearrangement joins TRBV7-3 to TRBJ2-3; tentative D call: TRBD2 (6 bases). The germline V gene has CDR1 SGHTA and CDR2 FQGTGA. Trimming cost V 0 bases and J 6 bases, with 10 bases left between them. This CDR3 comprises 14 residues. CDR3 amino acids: CASSLTGGVDTQYF. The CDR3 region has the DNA TGTGCCAGCAGCTTAACCGGGGGAGTGGATACGCAGTATTTT.

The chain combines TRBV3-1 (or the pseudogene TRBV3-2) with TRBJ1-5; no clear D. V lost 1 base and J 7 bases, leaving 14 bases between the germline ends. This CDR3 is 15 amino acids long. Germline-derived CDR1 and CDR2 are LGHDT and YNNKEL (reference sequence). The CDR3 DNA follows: TGTGCCAGCAGCCAAGGACGGATGGGTCAACAGCCCCAGCATTTT. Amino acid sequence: CASSQGRMGQQPQHF.

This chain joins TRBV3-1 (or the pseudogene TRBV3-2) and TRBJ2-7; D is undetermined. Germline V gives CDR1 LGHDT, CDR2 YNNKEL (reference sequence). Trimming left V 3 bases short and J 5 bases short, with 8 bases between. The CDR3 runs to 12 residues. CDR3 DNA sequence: TGTGCCAGCAGCCAGAGTTTAGACGAGCAGTACTTC. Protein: CASSQSLDEQYF.

Here the CDR3 reads CASSLGREGRNEQFF. The CDR3 DNA reads TGTGCCAGCAGTTTAGGGCGGGAGGGCCGGAATGAGCAGTTCTTC. The chain couples TRBV28 to TRBJ2-1; 9 positions agree with TRBD2. V shed 2 bases, J shed 7 bases, and the junction held 6 bases outside the gene matches. The CDR3 has 15 residues. Looked up from germline, CDR1 is MDHEN and CDR2 is SYDVKM.

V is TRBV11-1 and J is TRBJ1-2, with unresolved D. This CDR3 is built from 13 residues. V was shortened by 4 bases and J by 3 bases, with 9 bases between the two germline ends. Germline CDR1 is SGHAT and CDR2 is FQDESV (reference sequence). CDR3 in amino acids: CASSSRTDYGYTF. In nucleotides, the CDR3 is TGTGCCAGCAGCTCCCGGACGGACTATGGCTACACCTTC.

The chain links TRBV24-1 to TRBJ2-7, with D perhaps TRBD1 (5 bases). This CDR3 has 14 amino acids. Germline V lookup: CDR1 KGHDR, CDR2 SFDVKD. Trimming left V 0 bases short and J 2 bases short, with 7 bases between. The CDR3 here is CATSDLQQAYEQYF. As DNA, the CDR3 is TGTGCCACCAGTGATTTGCAACAGGCCTACGAGCAGTACTTC.

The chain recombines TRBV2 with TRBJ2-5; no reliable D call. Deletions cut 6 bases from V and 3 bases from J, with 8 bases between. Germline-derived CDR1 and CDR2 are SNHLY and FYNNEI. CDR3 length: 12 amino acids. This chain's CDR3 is CASSVEEETQYF. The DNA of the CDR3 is TGTGCCAGCAGCGTGGAAGAAGAGACCCAGTACTTC.

The CDR3 nucleotides read TGTGCCAGTAGTATGGATCGCTCTGGAAACACCATATATTTT. The encoded protein is CASSMDRSGNTIYF. This sequence joins TRBV19 and TRBJ1-3; D gene unclear. The V and J ends lost 3 bases and 0 bases respectively, with 6 bases between them. The CDR3 extends over 14 amino acids. Germline CDR1 and CDR2: LNHDA and SQIVND (reference sequence).

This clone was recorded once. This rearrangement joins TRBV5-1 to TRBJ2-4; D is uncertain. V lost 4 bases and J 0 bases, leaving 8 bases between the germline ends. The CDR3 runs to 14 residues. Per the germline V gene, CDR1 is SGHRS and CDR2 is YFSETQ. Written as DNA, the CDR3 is TGCGCCAGCAGCAGTGCCCCAGCCAAAAACATTCAGTACTTC. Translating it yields CASSSAPAKNIQYF. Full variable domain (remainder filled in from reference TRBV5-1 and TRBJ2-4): KAGVTQTPRYLIKTRGQQVTLSCSPISGHRSVSWYQQTPGQGLQFLFEYFSETQRNKGNFPGRFSGRQFSNSRSEMNVSTLELGDSALYLCASSSAPAKNIQYFGAGTRLSVL.

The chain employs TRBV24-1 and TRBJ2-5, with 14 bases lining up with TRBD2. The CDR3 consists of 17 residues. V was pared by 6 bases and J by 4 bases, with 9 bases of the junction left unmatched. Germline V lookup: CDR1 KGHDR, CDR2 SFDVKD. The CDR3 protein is CATSSPGTSGSLETQYF. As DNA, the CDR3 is TGTGCCACCAGTAGTCCCGGGACTAGCGGGAGTTTAGAGACCCAGTACTTC.

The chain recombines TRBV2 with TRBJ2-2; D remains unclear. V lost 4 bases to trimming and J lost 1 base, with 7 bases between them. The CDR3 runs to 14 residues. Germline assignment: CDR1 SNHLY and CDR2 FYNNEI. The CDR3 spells CASSVLGNTGELFF. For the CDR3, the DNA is TGTGCCAGCAGTGTATTGGGGAACACCGGGGAGCTGTTTTTT.

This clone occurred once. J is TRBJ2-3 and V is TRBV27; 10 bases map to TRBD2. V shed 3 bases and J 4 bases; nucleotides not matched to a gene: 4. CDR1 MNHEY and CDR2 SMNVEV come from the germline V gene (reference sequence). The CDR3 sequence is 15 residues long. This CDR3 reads CASSFLAGEADTQYF. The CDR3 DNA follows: TGTGCCAGCAGTTTTCTAGCGGGAGAGGCAGATACGCAGTATTTT.